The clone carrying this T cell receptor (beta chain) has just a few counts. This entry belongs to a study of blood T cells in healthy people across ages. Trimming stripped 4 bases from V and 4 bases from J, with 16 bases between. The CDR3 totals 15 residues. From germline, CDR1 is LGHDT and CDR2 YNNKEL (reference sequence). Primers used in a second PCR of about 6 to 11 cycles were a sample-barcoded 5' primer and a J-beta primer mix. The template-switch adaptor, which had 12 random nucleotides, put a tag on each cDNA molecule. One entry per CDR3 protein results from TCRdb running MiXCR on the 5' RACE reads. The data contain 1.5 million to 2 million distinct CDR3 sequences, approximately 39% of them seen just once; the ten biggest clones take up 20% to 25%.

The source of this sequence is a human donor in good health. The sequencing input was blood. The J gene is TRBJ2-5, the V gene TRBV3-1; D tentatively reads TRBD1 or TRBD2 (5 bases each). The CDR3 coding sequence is TGTGCCAGCAGCCCCCCTGCTGGGGGTGGAGAGACCCAGTACTTC. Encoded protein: CASSPPAGGGETQYF.